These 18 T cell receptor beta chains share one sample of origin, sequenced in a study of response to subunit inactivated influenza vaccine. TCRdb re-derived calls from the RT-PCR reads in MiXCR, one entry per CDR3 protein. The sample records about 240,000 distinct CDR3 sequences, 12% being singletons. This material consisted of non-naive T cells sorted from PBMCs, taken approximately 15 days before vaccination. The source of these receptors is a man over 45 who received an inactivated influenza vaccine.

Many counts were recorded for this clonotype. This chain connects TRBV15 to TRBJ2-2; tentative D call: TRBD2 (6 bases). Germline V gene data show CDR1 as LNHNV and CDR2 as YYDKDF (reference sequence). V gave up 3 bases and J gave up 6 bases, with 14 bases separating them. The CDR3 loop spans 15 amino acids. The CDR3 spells CATSRDLGGAGELFF. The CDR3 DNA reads TGTGCCACCAGCAGGGACCTTGGAGGGGCCGGGGAGCTGTTTTTT.

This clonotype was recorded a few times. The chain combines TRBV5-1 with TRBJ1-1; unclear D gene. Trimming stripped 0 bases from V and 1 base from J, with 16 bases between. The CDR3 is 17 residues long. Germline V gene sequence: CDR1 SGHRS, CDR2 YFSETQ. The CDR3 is CASSLAVGRVANTEAFF. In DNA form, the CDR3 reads TGCGCCAGCAGCTTGGCGGTCGGTCGCGTCGCGAACACTGAAGCTTTCTTT.

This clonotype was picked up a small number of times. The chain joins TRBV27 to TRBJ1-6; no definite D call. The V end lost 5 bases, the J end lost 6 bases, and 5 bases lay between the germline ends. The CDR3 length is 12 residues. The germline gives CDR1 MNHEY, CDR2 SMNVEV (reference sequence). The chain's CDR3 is CASSTPNSPLHF. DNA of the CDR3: TGTGCCAGCAGTACTCCTAATTCACCCCTCCACTTT.

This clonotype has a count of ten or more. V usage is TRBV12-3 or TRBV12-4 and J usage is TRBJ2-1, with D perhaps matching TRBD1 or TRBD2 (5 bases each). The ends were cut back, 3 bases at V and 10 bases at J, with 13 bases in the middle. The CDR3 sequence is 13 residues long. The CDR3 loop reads CASSFNEGQEQFF. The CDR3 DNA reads TGTGCCAGCAGTTTTAACGAGGGGCAGGAGCAGTTCTTC.

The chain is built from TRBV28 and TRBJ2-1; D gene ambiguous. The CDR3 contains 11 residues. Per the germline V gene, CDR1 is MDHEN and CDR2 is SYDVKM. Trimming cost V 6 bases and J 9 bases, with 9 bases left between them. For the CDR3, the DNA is TGTGCCAGCAGCCGTAACCTTGAGCAGTTCTTC. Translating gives CASSRNLEQFF.

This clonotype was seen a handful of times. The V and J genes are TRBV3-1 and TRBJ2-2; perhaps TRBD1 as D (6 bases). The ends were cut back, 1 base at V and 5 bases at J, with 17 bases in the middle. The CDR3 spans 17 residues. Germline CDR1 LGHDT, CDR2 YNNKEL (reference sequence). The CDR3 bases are TGTGCCAGCAGCCAAGTGGCATTCGAGAGGGGGACCGGGGAGCTGTTTTTT. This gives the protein CASSQVAFERGTGELFF. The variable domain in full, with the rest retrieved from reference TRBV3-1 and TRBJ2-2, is DTAVSQTPKYLVTQMGNDKSIKCEQNLGHDTMYWYKQDSKKFLKIMFSYNNKELIINETVPNRFSPKSPDKAHLNLHINSLELGDSAVYFCASSQVAFERGTGELFFGEGSRLTVL.

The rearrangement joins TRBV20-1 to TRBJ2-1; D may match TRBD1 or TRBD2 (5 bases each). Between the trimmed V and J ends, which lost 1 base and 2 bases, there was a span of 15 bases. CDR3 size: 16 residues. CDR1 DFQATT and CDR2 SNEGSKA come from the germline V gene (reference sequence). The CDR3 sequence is CSARALPGTAYNEQFF. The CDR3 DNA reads TGCAGTGCTAGAGCTCTCCCCGGGACGGCCTACAATGAGCAGTTCTTC.

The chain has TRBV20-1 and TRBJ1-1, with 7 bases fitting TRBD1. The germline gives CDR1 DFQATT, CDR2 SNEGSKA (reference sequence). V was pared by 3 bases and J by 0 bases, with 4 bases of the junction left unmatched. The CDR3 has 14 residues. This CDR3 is CSASRTGLNTEAFF. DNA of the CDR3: TGCAGTGCTAGTCGGACAGGTTTGAACACTGAAGCTTTCTTT.

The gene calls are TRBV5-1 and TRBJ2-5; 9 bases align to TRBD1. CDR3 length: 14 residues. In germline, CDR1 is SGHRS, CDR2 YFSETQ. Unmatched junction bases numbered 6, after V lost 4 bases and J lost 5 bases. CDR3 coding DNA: TGCGCCAGCAGCATCAGGGGACAGGGCGAGACCCAGTACTTC. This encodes CASSIRGQGETQYF.

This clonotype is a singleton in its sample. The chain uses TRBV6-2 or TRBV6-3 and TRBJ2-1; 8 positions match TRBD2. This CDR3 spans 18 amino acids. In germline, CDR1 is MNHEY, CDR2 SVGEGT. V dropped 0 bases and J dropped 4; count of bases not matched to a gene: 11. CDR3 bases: TGTGCCAGCAGTTACTCGACCCCGCGGGAGGACGATTACAATGAGCAGTTCTTC. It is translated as CASSYSTPREDDYNEQFF.

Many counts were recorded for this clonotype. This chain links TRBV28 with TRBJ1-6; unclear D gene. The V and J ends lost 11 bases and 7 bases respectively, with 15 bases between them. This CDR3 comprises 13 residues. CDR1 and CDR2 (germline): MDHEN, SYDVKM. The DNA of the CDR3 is TGTGCCGCCCGGGAGTTGGAAAATTCACCCCTCCACTTT. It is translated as CAARELENSPLHF.

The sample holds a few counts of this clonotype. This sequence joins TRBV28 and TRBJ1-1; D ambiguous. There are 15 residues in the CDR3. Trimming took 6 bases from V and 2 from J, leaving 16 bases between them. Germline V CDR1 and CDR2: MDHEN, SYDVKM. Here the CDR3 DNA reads TGTGCCAGCAGGCTATTATGGCTCGGAAACACTGAAGCTTTCTTT. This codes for CASRLLWLGNTEAFF. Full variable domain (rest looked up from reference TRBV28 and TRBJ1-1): DVKVTQSSRYLVKRTGEKVFLECVQDMDHENMFWYRQDPGLGLRLIYFSYDVKMKEKGDIPEGYSVSREKKERFSLILESASTNQTSMYLCASRLLWLGNTEAFFGQGTRLTVV.

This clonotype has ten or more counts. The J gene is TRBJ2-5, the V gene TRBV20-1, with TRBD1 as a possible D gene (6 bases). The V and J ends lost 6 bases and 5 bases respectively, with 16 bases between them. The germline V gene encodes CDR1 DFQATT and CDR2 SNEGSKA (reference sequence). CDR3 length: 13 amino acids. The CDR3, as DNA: TGCAGTGCAGGGGGATCCGGGACGGAGACCCAGTACTTC. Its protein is CSAGGSGTETQYF.

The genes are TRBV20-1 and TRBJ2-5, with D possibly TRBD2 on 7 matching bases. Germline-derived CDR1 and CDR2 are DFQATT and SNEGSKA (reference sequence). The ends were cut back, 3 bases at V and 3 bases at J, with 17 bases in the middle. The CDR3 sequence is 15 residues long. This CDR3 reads CSASLARGAKETQYF. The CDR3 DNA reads TGCAGTGCTAGTCTAGCCCGGGGGGCCAAAGAGACCCAGTACTTC.

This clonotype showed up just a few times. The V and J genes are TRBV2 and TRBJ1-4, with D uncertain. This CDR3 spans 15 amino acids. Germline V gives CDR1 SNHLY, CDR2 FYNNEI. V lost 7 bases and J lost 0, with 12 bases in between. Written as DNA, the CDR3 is TGTGCCAGCACGGCGGAGAGCGCAACTAATGAAAAACTGTTTTTT. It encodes CASTAESATNEKLFF.

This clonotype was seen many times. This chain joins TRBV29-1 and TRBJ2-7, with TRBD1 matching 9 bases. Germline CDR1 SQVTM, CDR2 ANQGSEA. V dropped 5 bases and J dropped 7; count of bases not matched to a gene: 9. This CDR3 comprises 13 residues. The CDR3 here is CSVSKQGAGEQYF. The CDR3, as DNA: TGCAGCGTTTCCAAACAGGGGGCTGGTGAGCAGTACTTC.

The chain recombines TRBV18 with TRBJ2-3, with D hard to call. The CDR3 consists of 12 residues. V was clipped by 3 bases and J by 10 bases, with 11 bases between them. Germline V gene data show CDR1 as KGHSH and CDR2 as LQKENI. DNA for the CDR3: TGTGCCAGCTCACCCCGACTTGAATCGCAGTATTTT. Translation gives CASSPRLESQYF.

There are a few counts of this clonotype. The CDR3 sequence: CSVGQTGGGTDTQYF. The CDR3 nucleotides are TGCAGCGTTGGCCAAACAGGGGGAGGCACAGATACGCAGTATTTT. The chain carries TRBV29-1 and TRBJ2-3; 8 bases match TRBD1. With V trimmed by 4 bases and J by 1 base, 7 bases remained unmatched. The CDR3 runs 15 residues. Germline loops: CDR1 SQVTM, CDR2 ANQGSEA.